This TCR beta chain was identified during a study of cytomegalovirus exposure and HLA in healthy donors. Study-wide findings and caveats: TCR sequences were mostly rare, though some public TCRs occurred in many donors. Productive rates of about 87% or about 30% were seen for most TCR beta V segments in an earlier analysis.

On this clone: Its antigen is unknown.

Each of the donors was a healthy bone marrow donor. Sampled while nominally healthy, donors likely had unrecorded immune exposures. Primers: 60 Vbeta forward and 13 Jbeta reverse. The table came from immunoSEQ multiplex PCR; TCRdb's copy has only in-frame clones and leaves some out. The repertoire holds 130,000 or so clones, 75% to 80% seen once, with approximately 0.99% in the top ten. Germline loops: CDR1 MRHNA, CDR2 SNTAGT. This CDR3 is built from 15 residues. The ends lost 3 bases at V and 1 base at J; junction bases unmatched: 0. The sequence derives from a male donor in good health and CMV-seronegative. The specimen sequenced was PBMCs. The chain carries TRBV6-4 and TRBJ2-1; 10 positions agree with TRBD2. The CDR3 loop is CASSETSGSYNEQFF. The CDR3 coding sequence is TGTGCCAGCAGTGAGACTAGCGGGTCCTACAATGAGCAGTTCTTC.